This TCR beta chain was identified during a study of CD8 T cells in ankylosing spondylitis (dated by TCRdb to between 2016 and 2019). Background on the whole study: T cell receptor beta repertoires were profiled in healthy donors and ankylosing spondylitis patients so that disease-linked TCR variants could be found. The full study cohort was made up of over 20 ankylosing spondylitis patients and approximately 100 healthy donors. Peripheral blood was sampled, and synovial fluid was additionally collected from ankylosing spondylitis patients.

Reads for this sample came from an Illumina HiSeq 2500. TCR beta libraries were prepared by quantitative 5'-RACE with molecular barcodes. The authors' analysis ran thus. A new computational method based on a probabilistic model of VDJ rearrangement was used to identify disease-linked TCR variants. TCRdb reanalyzed the raw reads on its own, using fastp at Q25 for trimming and MiXCR for clone calling, and kept in-frame beta chains. Rows with a matching CDR3 protein are joined into one entry that keeps the most common DNA and genes. What appears here as the V and J calls and clone size reflects TCRdb's work, not the paper's. This sample gives about 250,000 distinct CDR3 sequences in total; 30% to 40% of them show up just once. The ten largest clones add up to around 4% of the sample. V has 3 bases trimmed and J has 5 bases trimmed; junction bases matching no gene number 3. As encoded in the germline V gene (reference sequence), CDR1 is MNHEY while CDR2 is SMNVEV. Including the terminal cysteine and phenylalanine, the CDR3 comprises 14 residues. The DNA shown is the 42-base CDR3, in frame from base 1.

For this clonotype: Its specific antigen is unknown. One base away there is no much larger clone; base qualities are not given.

Here is what the overall study found, with its caveats: The disease-linked clones showed a CD8+ phenotype and occurred at relatively low frequencies in peripheral blood. Blood from ankylosing spondylitis patients appeared to be characterized by a TCR beta motif made up of several highly homologous amino acid variants. Some of the motif variants had been reported before in the synovial fluid and blood of reactive arthritis patients, a finding that suggests common disease-initiation mechanisms. The disease-linked clones were reported as significantly enriched in matched synovial fluid samples from ankylosing spondylitis patients.

Material: blood, either unsorted or a sorted T cell fraction (not recorded which). This clonotype originated in a male donor with ankylosing spondylitis or in good health (not recorded which). The chain links TRBV27 with TRBJ2-1, with 8 bases aligning to TRBD2. The CDR3 in this case is CASSFAGGNNEQFF. The bases read TGTGCCAGCAGTTTCGCGGGGGGCAACAATGAGCAGTTCTTC.